This is a list of T cell receptor beta chains from one sample in a study of STAT3 mutations in large granular lymphocyte leukemia. The table came from immunoSEQ multiplex PCR; TCRdb's copy has only in-frame clones and leaves some out. Of roughly 9,300 clones in the sample, 70% to 90% are singletons; the top ten hold approximately 84%. Sequencing was performed on peripheral blood mononuclear cells. The receptors were gathered from a man of 80 years or more with T-cell large granular lymphocyte leukemia. Some clones in this sample may be carry-over from other donors' samples. The CDR3 runs from the conserved cysteine through the conserved F or W. The D gene is left open where the match is weak. Some rows have no size entry. The others give once, few or many, or a class for an expanded clone.

once	TRBD1	TRBV7-9	TRBJ1-4	CASSLDSRGNEKLFF	TGTGCCAGCAGTCTAGACTCCAGGGGGAATGAAAAACTGTTTTTT
-	-	TRBV27	TRBJ2-2	CASRNGGRELFF	TGTGCCAGCAGGAACGGGGGCCGGGAGCTGTTTTTT
-	-	TRBV5-1	TRBJ2-2	CASSQTQRELFF	TGCGCCAGCAGCCAAACCCAGCGGGAGCTGTTTTTT
-	-	TRBV6-1	TRBJ1-4	CASSLTVEKLFF	TGTGCCAGCAGTCTTACGGTTGAAAAACTGTTTTTT
-	-	TRBV6-5	TRBJ2-5	CASRYDSNEETQYF	TGTGCCAGCAGGTACGACAGTAATGAGGAGACCCAGTACTTC
-	-	TRBV19	TRBJ1-1	CASSISKNTEAFF	TGTGCCAGTAGTATCTCCAAGAACACTGAAGCTTTCTTT
-	-	TRBV2	TRBJ2-7	CASTGHEQYF	TGTGCCAGCACCGGGCACGAGCAGTACTTC
-	-	TRBV18	TRBJ2-7	CASSPRGEKQYF	TGTGCCAGCTCACCACGAGGGGAGAAGCAGTACTTC
-	-	TRBV5-6	TRBJ2-5	CASSLVETQYF	TGTGCCAGCAGCTTGGTGGAGACCCAGTACTTC
-	-	TRBV14	TRBJ2-7	CASSQLRGYEQYF	TGTGCCAGCAGCCAACTCCGGGGCTACGAGCAGTACTTC
few	-	TRBV6-1	TRBJ1-1	CASGFFAEAFF	TGTGCCAGCGGTTTTTTCGCTGAAGCTTTCTTT
once	-	TRBV7-8	TRBJ1-5	CASSRTPGIRIRAQHF	TGTGCCAGCAGCCGGACCCCCGGGATCAGAATCAGGGCCCAGCATTTT
once	TRBD2	TRBV7-9	TRBJ2-3	CASSPKGRLAGGSDTQYF	TGTGCCAGCAGCCCGAAGGGGCGGCTAGCGGGGGGTTCAGATACGCAGTATTTT
large	TRBD1	TRBV6-1	TRBJ2-7	CASSDGTGGIEQYF	TGTGCCAGCAGTGACGGGACAGGGGGGATCGAGCAGTACTTC
-	-	TRBV28	TRBJ2-7	CATHPRDTYEQYF	TGTGCCACCCACCCTCGGGACACCTACGAGCAGTACTTC
-	-	TRBV2	TRBJ1-3	CASIGLRSGNTIYF	TGTGCCAGCATTGGGTTGCGCTCTGGAAACACCATATATTTT
-	TRBD1	TRBV7-9	TRBJ1-4	CASSLAQRTGGEKLFF	TGTGCCAGTAGCTTAGCGCAGAGGACAGGGGGTGAAAAACTGTTTTTT
-	-	TRBV30	TRBJ1-6	CAWTSTSSSYNSPLHF	TGTGCCTGGACCTCAACCTCAAGCTCCTATAATTCACCCCTCCACTTT
-	-	TRBV25-1	TRBJ1-2	CASSDLGGYTF	TGTGCCAGCAGTGACCTGGGCGGCTACACCTTC
once	TRBD1	TRBV4-1	TRBJ2-7	CASSHDPGTDYYEQYF	TGCGCCAGCAGCCACGACCCCGGGACAGATTACTACGAGCAGTACTTC
few	-	TRBV7-9	TRBJ2-1	CASSLGDGHRLHYNEQFF	TGTGCCAGCAGCTTAGGAGATGGGCACAGATTGCACTACAATGAGCAGTTCTTC
once	-	TRBV5-8	TRBJ1-3	CASSLVLGFSGNTIYF	TGTGCCAGCAGCTTGGTTCTGGGTTTCTCTGGAAACACCATATATTTT
once	-	TRBV5-1	TRBJ2-3	CASSSGEFAADTQYF	TGCGCCAGCAGCTCCGGGGAGTTCGCAGCAGATACGCAGTATTTT
-	-	TRBV7-3	TRBJ2-6	CASSLTPSSGANVLTF	TGTGCCAGCAGCTTAACCCCCTCCTCTGGGGCCAACGTCCTGACTTTC
-	TRBD2	TRBV7-6	TRBJ2-3	CASSSIAGAPDTQYF	TGTGCCAGCAGCTCAATAGCGGGGGCTCCGGATACGCAGTATTTT
-	-	TRBV27	TRBJ1-2	CASSFRGGGYTF	TGTGCCAGCAGTTTTAGGGGTGGGGGCTACACCTTC
-	-	TRBV27	TRBJ2-7	CPIHYEQYF	TGTCCAATTCACTACGAGCAGTACTTC
-	-	TRBV6-6	TRBJ1-4	CASSWRGGEKLFF	TGTGCCAGCAGTTGGAGGGGTGGTGAAAAACTGTTTTTT